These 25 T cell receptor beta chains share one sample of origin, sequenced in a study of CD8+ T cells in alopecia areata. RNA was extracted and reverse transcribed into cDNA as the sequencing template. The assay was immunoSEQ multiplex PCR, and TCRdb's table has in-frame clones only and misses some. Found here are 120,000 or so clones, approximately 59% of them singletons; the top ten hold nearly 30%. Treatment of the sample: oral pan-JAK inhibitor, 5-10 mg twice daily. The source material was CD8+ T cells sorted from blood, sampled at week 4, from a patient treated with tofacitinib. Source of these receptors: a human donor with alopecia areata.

The CDR3 coding sequence is TGTGCCTGGACCGCCGGGACAGGGGTGGGCGAGCAGTACTTC. This sequence encodes CAWTAGTGVGEQYF. The chain joins TRBV30 to TRBJ2-7, with 10 bases fitting TRBD1. CDR1 GTSNPN and CDR2 SVGIG come from the germline V gene (reference sequence). The CDR3 sequence is 14 residues long. J gave up 6 bases and V 4 bases, and 9 bases lay outside the gene matches.

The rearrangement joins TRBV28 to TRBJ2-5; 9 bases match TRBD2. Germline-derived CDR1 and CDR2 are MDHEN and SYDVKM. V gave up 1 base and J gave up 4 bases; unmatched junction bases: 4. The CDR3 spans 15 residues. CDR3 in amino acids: CASSLSAGGRETQYF. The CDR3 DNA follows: TGTGCCAGCAGTTTATCGGCGGGGGGGCGAGAGACCCAGTACTTC. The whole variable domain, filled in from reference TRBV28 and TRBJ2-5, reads DVKVTQSSRYLVKRTGEKVFLECVQDMDHENMFWYRQDPGLGLRLIYFSYDVKMKEKGDIPEGYSVSREKKERFSLILESASTNQTSMYLCASSLSAGGRETQYFGPGTRLLVL.

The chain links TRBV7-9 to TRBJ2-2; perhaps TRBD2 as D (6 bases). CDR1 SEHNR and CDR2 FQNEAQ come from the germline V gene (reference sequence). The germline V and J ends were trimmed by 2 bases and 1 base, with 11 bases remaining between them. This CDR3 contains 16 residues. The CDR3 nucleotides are TGTGCCAGCAGCTTACGCGAGGGAGGGAACACCGGGGAGCTGTTTTTT. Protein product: CASSLREGGNTGELFF.

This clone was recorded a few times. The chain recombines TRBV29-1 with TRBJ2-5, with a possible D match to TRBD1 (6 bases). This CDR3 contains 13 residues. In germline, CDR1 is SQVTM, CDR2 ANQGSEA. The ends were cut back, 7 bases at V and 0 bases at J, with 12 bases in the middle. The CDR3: CSARQANQETQYF. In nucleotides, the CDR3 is TGCAGCGCCCGACAGGCAAACCAAGAGACCCAGTACTTC.

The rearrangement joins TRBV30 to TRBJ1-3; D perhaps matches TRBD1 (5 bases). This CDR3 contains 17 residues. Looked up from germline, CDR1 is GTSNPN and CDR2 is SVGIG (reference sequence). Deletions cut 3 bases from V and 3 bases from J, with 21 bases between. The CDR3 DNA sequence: TGTGCCTGGAGCGACATCGCGGACGGCCAGGGTGGAAACACCATATATTTT. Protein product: CAWSDIADGQGGNTIYF. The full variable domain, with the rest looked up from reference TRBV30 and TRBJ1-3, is SQTIHQWPATLVQPVGSPLSLECTVEGTSNPNLYWYRQAAGRGLQLLFYSVGIGQISSEVPQNLSASRPQDRQFILSSKKLLLSDSGFYLCAWSDIADGQGGNTIYFGEGSWLTVV.

CDR3 sequence (DNA): TGTGCCAGCAAGACAGCCTTGAACACTGAAGCTTTCTTT. Translated, it gives CASKTALNTEAFF. The chain joins TRBV27 to TRBJ1-1, with D possibly TRBD1 on 5 matching bases. The CDR3 has 13 residues. The ends were cut back, 7 bases at V and 0 bases at J, with 9 bases in the middle. Germline values: CDR1 MNHEY, CDR2 SMNVEV (reference sequence).

CDR3 in amino acids: CASTAGQGSEHYGYTF. The CDR3 DNA reads as TGTGCCAGCACGGCAGGGCAAGGTTCGGAACATTATGGCTACACCTTC. The chain joins TRBV6-4 to TRBJ1-2; D is possibly TRBD1 (5 bases). CDR1 is MRHNA, CDR2 SNTAGT, per germline. This CDR3 is built from 16 residues. V gave up 7 bases and J gave up 5 bases, with 23 bases separating them.

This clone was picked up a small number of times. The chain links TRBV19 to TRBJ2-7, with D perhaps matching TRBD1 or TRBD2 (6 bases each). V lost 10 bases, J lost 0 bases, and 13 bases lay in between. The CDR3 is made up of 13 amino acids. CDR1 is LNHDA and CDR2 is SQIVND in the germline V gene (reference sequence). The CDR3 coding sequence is TGTGCCACCCGAGGGGGGAGCTCCTACGAGCAGTACTTC. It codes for CATRGGSSYEQYF.

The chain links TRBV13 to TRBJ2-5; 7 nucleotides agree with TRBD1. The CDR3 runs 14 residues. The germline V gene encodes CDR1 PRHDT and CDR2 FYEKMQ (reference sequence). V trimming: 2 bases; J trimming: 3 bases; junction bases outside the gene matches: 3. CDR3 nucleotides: TGTGCCAGCAGCTTAAGGGGGCCAGAAGAGACCCAGTACTTC. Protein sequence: CASSLRGPEETQYF. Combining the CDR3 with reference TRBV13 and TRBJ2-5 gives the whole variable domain AAGVIQSPRHLIKEKRETATLKCYPIPRHDTVYWYQQGPGQDPQFLISFYEKMQSDKGSIPDRFSAQQFSDYHSELNMSSLELGDSALYFCASSLRGPEETQYFGPGTRLLVL.

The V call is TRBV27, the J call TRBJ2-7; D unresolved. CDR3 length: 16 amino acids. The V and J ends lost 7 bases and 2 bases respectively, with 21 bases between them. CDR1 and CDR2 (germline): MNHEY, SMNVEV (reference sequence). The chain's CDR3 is CASTSKAGLPTYEQYF. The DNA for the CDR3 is TGTGCCAGCACCTCCAAGGCCGGGCTCCCCACCTACGAGCAGTACTTC.

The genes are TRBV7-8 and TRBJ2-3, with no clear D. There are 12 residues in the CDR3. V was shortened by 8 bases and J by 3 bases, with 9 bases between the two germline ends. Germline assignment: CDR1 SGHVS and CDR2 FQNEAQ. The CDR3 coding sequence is TGTGCCAGCGGGTCGAGAACAGATACGCAGTATTTT. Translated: CASGSRTDTQYF.

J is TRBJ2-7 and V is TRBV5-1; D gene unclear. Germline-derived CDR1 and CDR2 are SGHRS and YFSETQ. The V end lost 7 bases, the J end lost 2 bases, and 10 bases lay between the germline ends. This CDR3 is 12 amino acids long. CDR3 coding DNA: TGCGCCAGCTTTCCCGTCACCTACGAGCAGTACTTC. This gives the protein CASFPVTYEQYF.

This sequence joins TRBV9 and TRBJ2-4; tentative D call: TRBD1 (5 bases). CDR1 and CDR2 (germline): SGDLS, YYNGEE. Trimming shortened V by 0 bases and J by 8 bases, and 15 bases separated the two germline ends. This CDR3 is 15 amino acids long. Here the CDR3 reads CASSVEGAGVDIQYF. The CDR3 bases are TGTGCCAGCAGCGTAGAAGGGGCTGGGGTGGACATTCAGTACTTC.

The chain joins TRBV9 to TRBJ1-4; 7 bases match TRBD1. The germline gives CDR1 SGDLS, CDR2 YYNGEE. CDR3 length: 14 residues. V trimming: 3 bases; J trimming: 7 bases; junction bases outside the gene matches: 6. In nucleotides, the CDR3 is TGTGCCAGCAGCGCCCAGGGGGGCAGTGAAAAACTGTTTTTT. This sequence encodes CASSAQGGSEKLFF.

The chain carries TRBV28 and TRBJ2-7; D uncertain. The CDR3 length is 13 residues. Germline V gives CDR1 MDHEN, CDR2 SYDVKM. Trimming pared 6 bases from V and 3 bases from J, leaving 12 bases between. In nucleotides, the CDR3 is TGTGCCAGCAGCCCCTCTACGAGCTACGAGCAGTACTTC. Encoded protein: CASSPSTSYEQYF.

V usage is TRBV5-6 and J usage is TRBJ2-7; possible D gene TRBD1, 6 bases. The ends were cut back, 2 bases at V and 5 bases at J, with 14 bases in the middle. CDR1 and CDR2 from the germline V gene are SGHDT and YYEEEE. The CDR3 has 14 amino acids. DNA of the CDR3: TGTGCCAGCAGCTTCGATGACAGGTTCAACGAGCAGTACTTC. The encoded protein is CASSFDDRFNEQYF. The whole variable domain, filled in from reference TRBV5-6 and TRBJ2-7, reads DAGVTQSPTHLIKTRGQQVTLRCSPKSGHDTVSWYQQALGQGPQFIFQYYEEEERQRGNFPDRFSGHQFPNYSSELNVNALLLGDSALYLCASSFDDRFNEQYFGPGTRLTVT.

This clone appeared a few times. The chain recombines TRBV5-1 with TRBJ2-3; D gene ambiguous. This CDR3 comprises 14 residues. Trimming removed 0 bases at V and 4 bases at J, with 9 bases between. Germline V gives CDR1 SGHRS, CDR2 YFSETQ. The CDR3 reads CASSLGASADTQYF. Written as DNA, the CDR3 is TGCGCCAGCAGCTTGGGGGCGAGTGCAGATACGCAGTATTTT.

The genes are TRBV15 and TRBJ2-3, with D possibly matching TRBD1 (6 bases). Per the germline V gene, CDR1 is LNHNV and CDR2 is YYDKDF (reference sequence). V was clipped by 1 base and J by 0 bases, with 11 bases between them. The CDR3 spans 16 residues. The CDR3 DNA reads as TGTGCCACCAGCAGAGGGATGACAGGTAGCACAGATACGCAGTATTTT. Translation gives CATSRGMTGSTDTQYF.

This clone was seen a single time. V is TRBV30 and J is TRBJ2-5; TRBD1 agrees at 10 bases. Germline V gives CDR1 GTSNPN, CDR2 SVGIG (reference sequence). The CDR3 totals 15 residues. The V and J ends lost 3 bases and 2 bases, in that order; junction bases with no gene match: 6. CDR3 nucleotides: TGTGCCTGGAGGGTCCGGACAGGGGGACAAGAGACCCAGTACTTC. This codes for CAWRVRTGGQETQYF.

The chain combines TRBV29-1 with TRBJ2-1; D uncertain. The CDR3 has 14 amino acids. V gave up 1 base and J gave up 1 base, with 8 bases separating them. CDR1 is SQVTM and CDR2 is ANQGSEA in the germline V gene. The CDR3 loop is CSVEGLMSYNEQFF. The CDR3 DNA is TGCAGCGTTGAAGGGCTCATGTCCTACAATGAGCAGTTCTTC.

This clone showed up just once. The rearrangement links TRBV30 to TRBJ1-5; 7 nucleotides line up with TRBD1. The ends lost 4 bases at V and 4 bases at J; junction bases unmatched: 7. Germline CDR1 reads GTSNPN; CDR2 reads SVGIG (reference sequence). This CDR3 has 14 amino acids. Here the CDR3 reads CAWTPGGENQPQHF. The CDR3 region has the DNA TGTGCCTGGACTCCAGGGGGGGAGAATCAGCCCCAGCATTTT. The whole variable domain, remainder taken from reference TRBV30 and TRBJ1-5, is SQTIHQWPATLVQPVGSPLSLECTVEGTSNPNLYWYRQAAGRGLQLLFYSVGIGQISSEVPQNLSASRPQDRQFILSSKKLLLSDSGFYLCAWTPGGENQPQHFGDGTRLSIL.

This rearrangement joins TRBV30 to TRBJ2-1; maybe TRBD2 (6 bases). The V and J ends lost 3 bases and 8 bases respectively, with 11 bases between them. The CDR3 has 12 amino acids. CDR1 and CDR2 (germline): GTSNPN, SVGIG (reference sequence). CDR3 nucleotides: TGTGCCTGGAGCGGAGGGGTGGATGAGCAGTTCTTC. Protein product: CAWSGGVDEQFF.

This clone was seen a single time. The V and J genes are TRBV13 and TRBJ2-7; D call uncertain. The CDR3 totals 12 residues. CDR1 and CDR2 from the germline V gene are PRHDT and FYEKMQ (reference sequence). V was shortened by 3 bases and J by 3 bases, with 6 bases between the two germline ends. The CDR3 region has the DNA TGTGCCAGCAGCTTCCTTAGCTACGAGCAGTACTTC. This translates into CASSFLSYEQYF.

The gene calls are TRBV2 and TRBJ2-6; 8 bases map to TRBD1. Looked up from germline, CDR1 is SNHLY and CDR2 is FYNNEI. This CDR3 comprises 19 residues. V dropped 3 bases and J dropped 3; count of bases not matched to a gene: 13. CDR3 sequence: CASSDFNPGQGRGANVLTF. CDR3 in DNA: TGTGCCAGCAGTGACTTCAATCCAGGACAGGGTCGTGGGGCCAACGTCCTGACTTTC.

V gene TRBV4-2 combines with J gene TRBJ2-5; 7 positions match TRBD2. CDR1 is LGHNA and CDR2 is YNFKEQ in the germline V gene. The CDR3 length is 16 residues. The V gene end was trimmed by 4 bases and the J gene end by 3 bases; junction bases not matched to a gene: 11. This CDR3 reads CASSLLALAEKETQYF. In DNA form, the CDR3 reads TGTGCCAGCAGCCTCCTAGCCCTAGCGGAGAAAGAGACCCAGTACTTC.